The 10 T cell receptor beta chains below all came from one sample that was sequenced in a study of radiotherapy plus CTLA-4 blockade in lung cancer. Here immunoSEQ multiplex PCR was the method, and the copy in TCRdb shows in-frame clones only, minus some. The sample records about 84,000 clones, approximately 79% being singletons. This specimen was peripheral blood, taken from a patient treated with radiotherapy plus ipilimumab. These receptors were taken from a human donor with non-small cell lung cancer that progressed on radiotherapy plus ipilimumab.

This rearrangement joins TRBV13 to TRBJ1-4; 7 nucleotides align to TRBD1. The trim removed 4 bases at V and 3 bases at J, leaving 5 bases unmatched. Germline V lookup: CDR1 PRHDT, CDR2 FYEKMQ (reference sequence). This CDR3 spans 15 amino acids. The DNA for the CDR3 is TGTGCCAGCAGCTGGAGACAGGGATCTAATGAAAAACTGTTTTTT. It codes for CASSWRQGSNEKLFF.

V is TRBV4-3 and J is TRBJ2-7, with 11 bases matching TRBD1. Germline assignment: CDR1 LGHNA and CDR2 YSLEER. The J segment lost 4 bases and the V segment lost 4 bases, leaving 3 bases of the junction unmatched. This CDR3 contains 14 residues. CDR3 in DNA: TGCGCCAGCAGCCCCGGGACAGGGGGTTACGAGCAGTACTTC. This translates into CASSPGTGGYEQYF.

CDR3 amino acids: CATSRDLSGVIQETQYF. The CDR3 region has the DNA TGTGCCACCAGCAGAGATCTGTCGGGAGTAATCCAGGAGACCCAGTACTTC. The chain joins TRBV15 to TRBJ2-5, with TRBD2 as a possible D gene (6 bases). Germline CDR1 is LNHNV and CDR2 is YYDKDF (reference sequence). The CDR3 totals 17 residues. The germline V and J ends were trimmed by 0 bases and 5 bases, with 19 bases remaining between them.

The CDR3: CASSQEWGEDTDTQYF. As DNA, the CDR3 is TGTGCCAGCAGCCAAGAATGGGGGGAGGACACAGATACGCAGTATTTT. The chain couples TRBV14 to TRBJ2-3; D is possibly TRBD2 (6 bases). Germline CDR1 is SGHDN and CDR2 is FVKESK. The CDR3 is 16 residues long. Trimming removed 0 bases from V and 2 bases from J, with 12 bases in between.

The chain recombines TRBV7-3 with TRBJ2-7; a weak D match, TRBD1 (6 bases). This CDR3 is built from 14 residues. CDR1 is SGHTA and CDR2 is FQGTGA in the germline V gene. Trimming took off 5 bases at V and 5 bases at J, with 16 bases between the two ends. In DNA, the CDR3 is TGTGCCAGCAGCACGGGACATCGGGCACACGAGCAGTACTTC. Encoded protein: CASSTGHRAHEQYF.

In its sample, this clone was seen a few times. This sequence joins TRBV2 and TRBJ2-1; D might be TRBD2 (5 bases). Trimming removed 5 bases from V and 4 bases from J, with 15 bases in between. CDR1 and CDR2 (germline): SNHLY, FYNNEI. This CDR3 comprises 15 residues. This CDR3 is CASSPEREGYNEQFF. In DNA form, the CDR3 reads TGTGCCAGCAGTCCCGAGCGAGAGGGTTACAATGAGCAGTTCTTC.

V is TRBV10-3 and J is TRBJ2-1, with TRBD2 matching over 13 bases. Germline loops: CDR1 ENHRY, CDR2 SYGVKD. This CDR3 contains 17 residues. Trimming cost V 4 bases and J 7 bases; bases outside gene matches: 10. The CDR3 DNA follows: TGTGCCATCAGTGCTGAACGACTAGCGGGGGGCCGAAATGAGCAGTTCTTC. It yields the protein CAISAERLAGGRNEQFF.

This clone came up once. This rearrangement joins TRBV9 to TRBJ2-5; 11 positions match TRBD2. This CDR3 is 18 amino acids long. CDR1 is SGDLS, CDR2 YYNGEE, per germline. Trimming took 4 bases from V and 4 from J; bases not matched to a gene: 15. This chain's CDR3 is CASSSSVALAGGPETQYF. CDR3 nucleotides: TGTGCCAGCAGCTCCTCTGTCGCCCTAGCGGGAGGCCCAGAGACCCAGTACTTC.

This rearrangement joins TRBV5-1 to TRBJ2-2; TRBD1 might be the D (7 bases). Germline V gene data show CDR1 as SGHRS and CDR2 as YFSETQ. The CDR3 length is 17 residues. Between the trimmed V and J ends, which lost 0 bases and 4 bases, there was a span of 16 bases. For the CDR3, the DNA is TGCGCCAGCAGCTTGGGAACAGGGGACTTCCTCACCGGGGAGCTGTTTTTT. It yields the protein CASSLGTGDFLTGELFF.

The chain joins TRBV5-1 to TRBJ2-7, with D unresolved. From germline, CDR1 is SGHRS and CDR2 YFSETQ. The CDR3 runs 15 residues. V dropped 0 bases and J dropped 2 bases, with 12 bases sitting between them. CDR3 sequence reads: CASSLGDAAPYEQYF. The CDR3, as DNA: TGCGCCAGCAGCTTGGGCGATGCCGCTCCCTACGAGCAGTACTTC.